The next 23 T cell receptor beta chains were all read from a single sample in a study of OX40 agonist ivuxolimab in advanced cancers. The assay was immunoSEQ multiplex PCR, and TCRdb's table has in-frame clones only and misses some. The table has over 50,000 clones, 88% seen once. The sample consisted of CD4+ or CD8+ T cells sorted from blood, taken in a trial of the OX40 agonist ivuxolimab. Every receptor here comes from an adult with an advanced solid tumor such as melanoma, head and neck, liver or kidney cancer.

This rearrangement joins TRBV25-1 to TRBJ1-1; D unresolved. Germline V lookup: CDR1 MGHDK, CDR2 SYGVNS. There are 13 residues in the CDR3. Trimming removed 6 bases from V and 8 bases from J, with 16 bases in between. The CDR3 is CASRGSGVPEAFF. DNA for the CDR3: TGTGCCAGCAGAGGGAGTGGGGTTCCCGAAGCTTTCTTT.

The V and J genes are TRBV6-5 and TRBJ2-7; tentatively, D is TRBD2 (6 bases). The CDR3 extends over 14 amino acids. Germline assignment: CDR1 MNHEY and CDR2 SVGAGI. The V and J ends lost 6 bases and 1 base respectively, with 13 bases between them. The CDR3 region is CASSHGDSSYEQYF. In DNA form, the CDR3 reads TGTGCCAGCAGCCACGGGGACTCATCCTACGAGCAGTACTTC.

This clone has a single count. The chain carries TRBV19 and TRBJ1-4, with 9 bases matching TRBD1. The CDR3 runs to 14 residues. V lost 6 bases and J lost 5; bases outside the gene matches: 4. CDR1 LNHDA and CDR2 SQIVND come from the germline V gene (reference sequence). The CDR3 DNA follows: TGTGCCAGTAGCATACAGGGGGCGAATGAAAAACTGTTTTTT. Protein: CASSIQGANEKLFF. Complete variable domain (other parts from reference TRBV19 and TRBJ1-4): DGGITQSPKYLFRKEGQNVTLSCEQNLNHDAMYWYRQDPGQGLRLIYYSQIVNDFQKGDIAEGYSVSREKKESFPLTVTSAQKNPTAFYLCASSIQGANEKLFFGSGTQLSVL.

The chain is built from TRBV19 and TRBJ2-7, with D hard to call. The CDR3 has 15 residues. The germline V gene has CDR1 LNHDA and CDR2 SQIVND (reference sequence). Trimming took off 3 bases at V and 2 bases at J, with 14 bases between the two ends. CDR3 DNA: TGTGCCAGTAGTATTAGTTCGTGGGAACCCTACGAGCAGTACTTC. Protein: CASSISSWEPYEQYF.

This clone was counted a few times. This chain joins TRBV19 and TRBJ1-1; maybe TRBD1 (6 bases). Trimming pared 0 bases from V and 8 bases from J, leaving 13 bases between. This CDR3 comprises 14 residues. In germline, CDR1 is LNHDA, CDR2 SQIVND (reference sequence). The CDR3 coding sequence is TGTGCCAGTAGTATAGATTGGACAGTAAACGAAGCTTTCTTT. Its protein is CASSIDWTVNEAFF.

The chain carries TRBV12-5 and TRBJ1-1; D might be TRBD1 (6 bases). This CDR3 region has 16 residues. Germline V lookup: CDR1 LGHNT, CDR2 FRNRAP. V was clipped by 4 bases and J by 1 base, with 16 bases between them. The CDR3 here is CASGSKTGTGNTEAFF. For the CDR3, the DNA is TGTGCTAGTGGTTCGAAAACAGGGACGGGGAACACTGAAGCTTTCTTT.

V usage is TRBV18 and J usage is TRBJ1-3; a possible D gene is TRBD1 (5 bases). Looked up from germline, CDR1 is KGHSH and CDR2 is LQKENI. The CDR3 runs to 13 residues. V lost 3 bases and J lost 8, with 11 bases in between. CDR3 bases: TGTGCCAGCTCACCCAACCAAGGGGACACCATATATTTT. Its protein is CASSPNQGDTIYF.

The V call is TRBV5-1, the J call TRBJ1-5; D is ambiguous. The CDR3 spans 13 residues. Deletions cut 4 bases from V and 0 bases from J, with 5 bases between. Germline V lookup: CDR1 SGHRS, CDR2 YFSETQ. The CDR3 nucleotides read TGCGCCAGCAGCCCGACTAGCAATCAGCCCCAGCATTTT. This encodes CASSPTSNQPQHF.

The chain employs TRBV18 and TRBJ2-2; 8 nucleotides match TRBD1. Germline V gene sequence: CDR1 KGHSH, CDR2 LQKENI. V shed 4 bases, J shed 1 base, and the junction held 5 bases outside the gene matches. This CDR3 is built from 16 residues. The CDR3 protein is CASSLPGGWNTGELFF. In DNA, the CDR3 is TGTGCCAGCTCACTTCCAGGGGGCTGGAACACCGGGGAGCTGTTTTTT. Based on the CDR3 plus reference TRBV18 and TRBJ2-2, the full variable domain is NAGVMQNPRHLVRRRGQEARLRCSPMKGHSHVYWYRQLPEEGLKFMVYLQKENIIDESGMPKERFSAEFPKEGPSILRIQQVVRGDSAAYFCASSLPGGWNTGELFFGEGSRLTVL.

V gene TRBV11-3 combines with J gene TRBJ2-2; no definite D call. V was pared by 2 bases and J by 5 bases, with 9 bases between. CDR1 is SGHNT, CDR2 YENEEA, per germline. The CDR3 has 14 amino acids. CDR3 amino acids: CASSLMSLTGELFF. CDR3 nucleotides: TGTGCCAGCAGCTTAATGTCTCTAACCGGGGAGCTGTTTTTT.

This chain joins TRBV28 and TRBJ2-2; 8 nucleotides align to TRBD1. With V trimmed by 11 bases and J by 2 bases, 13 bases remained unmatched. Looked up from germline, CDR1 is MDHEN and CDR2 is SYDVKM. This CDR3 region has 16 residues. CDR3 bases: TGTGCCGGTTCGCGCTCGGACAGGGCCAACACCGGGGAGCTGTTTTTT. Its translation: CAGSRSDRANTGELFF.

The sample holds one count of this clone. V gene TRBV14 combines with J gene TRBJ2-1, with 7 nucleotides matching TRBD2. V was clipped by 3 bases and J by 4 bases; unmatched bases: 6. The CDR3 loop spans 15 amino acids. Germline CDR1 and CDR2: SGHDN and FVKESK. The CDR3 DNA reads TGTGCCAGCAGCCATGCGGGGGAACGGTACAATGAGCAGTTCTTC. Protein sequence: CASSHAGERYNEQFF. The full variable domain, its missing parts supplied by reference TRBV14 and TRBJ2-1, is EAGVTQFPSHSVIEKGQTVTLRCDPISGHDNLYWYRRVMGKEIKFLLHFVKESKQDESGMPNNRFLAERTGGTYSTLKVQPAELEDSGVYFCASSHAGERYNEQFFGPGTRLTVL.

This clone is judged large. The chain is built from TRBV19 and TRBJ1-5; 8 bases fit TRBD1. Germline V gene data show CDR1 as LNHDA and CDR2 as SQIVND (reference sequence). With 5 bases clipped from V and 7 bases from J, the junction kept 10 bases outside the gene matches. The CDR3 length is 15 residues. CDR3 DNA: TGTGCCAGTAGTCCCCTACAGGGGGAGAGACAGCCCCAGCATTTT. This codes for CASSPLQGERQPQHF.

The chain couples TRBV7-3 to TRBJ2-3, with D perhaps matching TRBD2 (6 bases). CDR3 length equals 15 residues. Germline CDR1 and CDR2: SGHTA and FQGTGA. V was trimmed by 2 bases and J by 2 bases, leaving 11 bases between them. CDR3 in amino acids: CASSLGLRDTDTQYF. The CDR3 nucleotides read TGTGCCAGCAGCTTAGGTTTGCGGGACACAGATACGCAGTATTTT.

This chain uses TRBV6-5 with TRBJ2-6; D might be TRBD2 (7 bases). The V and J ends lost 4 bases and 4 bases respectively, with 11 bases between them. CDR3 length: 15 amino acids. Per the germline V gene, CDR1 is MNHEY and CDR2 is SVGAGI. Here the CDR3 reads CASSLGGLGANVLTF. DNA for the CDR3: TGTGCCAGCAGTTTGGGGGGGCTCGGGGCCAACGTCCTGACTTTC.

V and J are TRBV19 and TRBJ1-1; D unclear. Deletions cut 0 bases from V and 5 bases from J, with 19 bases between. CDR1 and CDR2 (germline): LNHDA, SQIVND (reference sequence). CDR3 length: 17 amino acids. The CDR3 loop is CASSIDKSGTKTTEAFF. The CDR3 coding sequence is TGTGCCAGTAGTATAGATAAATCAGGAACCAAGACTACTGAAGCTTTCTTT.

V usage is TRBV7-3 and J usage is TRBJ2-7, with 7 positions matching TRBD1. Germline V lookup: CDR1 SGHTA, CDR2 FQGTGA. V shed 2 bases, J shed 0 bases, and the junction held 1 base outside the gene matches. The CDR3 length is 14 residues. The CDR3 region is CASSLRTGSYEQYF. The CDR3 DNA is TGTGCCAGCAGCTTACGGACAGGCTCCTACGAGCAGTACTTC.

This clone was seen only once. The rearrangement links TRBV30 to TRBJ2-7; no clear D gene. This CDR3 spans 11 amino acids. Looked up from germline, CDR1 is GTSNPN and CDR2 is SVGIG (reference sequence). V was cut by 5 bases and J by 4 bases, with 9 bases left in between. CDR3 in amino acids: CAWGRGYEQYF. Here the CDR3 DNA reads TGTGCCTGGGGGCGCGGTTACGAGCAGTACTTC.

The chain uses TRBV11-1 and TRBJ2-5, with 8 positions matching TRBD1. CDR1 SGHAT and CDR2 FQDESV come from the germline V gene (reference sequence). The CDR3 runs 13 residues. The V segment lost 4 bases and the J segment 3 bases; nucleotides outside the gene matches: 1. The CDR3 DNA sequence: TGTGCCAGCAGCTGGACAGGGAAAGAGACCCAGTACTTC. This encodes CASSWTGKETQYF. Drawing the rest from reference TRBV11-1 and TRBJ2-5, the complete variable domain is EAEVAQSPRYKITEKSQAVAFWCDPISGHATLYWYRQILGQGPELLVQFQDESVVDDSQLPKDRFSAERLKGVDSTLKIQPAELGDSAMYLCASSWTGKETQYFGPGTRLLVL.

The chain joins TRBV27 to TRBJ1-1; 7 bases align to TRBD1. The V gene end was trimmed by 5 bases and the J gene end by 5 bases; junction bases not matched to a gene: 11. Germline lookup yields CDR1 MNHEY and CDR2 SMNVEV (reference sequence). The CDR3 sequence is 15 residues long. In nucleotides, the CDR3 is TGTGCCAGCAGTCCCGACAGGGTGGAAAGGACTGAAGCTTTCTTT. Translating it yields CASSPDRVERTEAFF.

The chain couples TRBV27 to TRBJ1-4; D may be TRBD1 (5 bases). The CDR3 spans 13 residues. Germline CDR1 is MNHEY and CDR2 is SMNVEV (reference sequence). V lost 2 bases, J lost 8 bases, and 9 bases lay in between. CDR3 DNA: TGTGCCAGCAGTTTACAGGGAGGCGAAAAACTGTTTTTT. Amino acids: CASSLQGGEKLFF.

This sequence joins TRBV6-5 and TRBJ1-1; TRBD1 matches 7 bases. The CDR3 is 14 residues long. Losses at the gene ends were 2 bases for V and 5 bases for J; bases not matched to a gene: 5. Germline V CDR1 and CDR2: MNHEY, SVGAGI. The chain's CDR3 is CASSYGTVVTEAFF. The CDR3 nucleotides are TGTGCCAGCAGTTACGGGACAGTAGTAACTGAAGCTTTCTTT.

The rearrangement links TRBV7-9 to TRBJ2-1; 10 bases fit TRBD2. The CDR3 contains 15 residues. Germline loops: CDR1 SEHNR, CDR2 FQNEAQ (reference sequence). J was trimmed by 9 bases and V by 1 base; bases with no gene match: 6. The CDR3: CASSLGPGTSVEQFF. CDR3 DNA: TGTGCCAGCAGCTTAGGGCCCGGGACTAGCGTTGAGCAGTTCTTC.